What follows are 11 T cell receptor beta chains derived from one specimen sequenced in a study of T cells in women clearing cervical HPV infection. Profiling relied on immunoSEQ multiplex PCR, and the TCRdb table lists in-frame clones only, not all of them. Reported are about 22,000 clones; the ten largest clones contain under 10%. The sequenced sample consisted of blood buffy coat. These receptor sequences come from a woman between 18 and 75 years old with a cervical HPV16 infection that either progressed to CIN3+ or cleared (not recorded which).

CDR3 bases read: TGTGCCAGCAGTTTCCCGGGACTAGCGGCCCCCTACGAG. Amino acid sequence: CASSFPGLAAPYE. Given in full, the CDR3 is CASSFPGLAAPYEQYF. The V and J genes are TRBV6-2 or TRBV6-3 and TRBJ2-7, with 11 bases matching TRBD2. The read ends 3 residues early relative to the CDR3; the germline J gene fills the gap. Trimming took 4 bases from V and 2 from J; bases not matched to a gene: 7. The length of the CDR3 is 16 residues. Germline V gene sequence: CDR1 MNHEY, CDR2 SVGEGT.

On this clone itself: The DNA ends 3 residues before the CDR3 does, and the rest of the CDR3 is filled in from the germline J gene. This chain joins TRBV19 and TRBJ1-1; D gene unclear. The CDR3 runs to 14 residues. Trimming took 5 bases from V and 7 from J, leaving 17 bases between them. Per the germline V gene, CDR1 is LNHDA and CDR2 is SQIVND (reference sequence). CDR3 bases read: TGTGCCAGTAGTCTCACAAACAGACCCCTTGAA. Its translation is CASSLTNRPLE. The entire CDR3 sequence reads CASSLTNRPLEAFF. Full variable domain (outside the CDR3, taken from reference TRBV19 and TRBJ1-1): DGGITQSPKYLFRKEGQNVTLSCEQNLNHDAMYWYRQDPGQGLRLIYYSQIVNDFQKGDIAEGYSVSREKKESFPLTVTSAQKNPTAFYLCASSLTNRPLEAFFGQGTRLTVV.

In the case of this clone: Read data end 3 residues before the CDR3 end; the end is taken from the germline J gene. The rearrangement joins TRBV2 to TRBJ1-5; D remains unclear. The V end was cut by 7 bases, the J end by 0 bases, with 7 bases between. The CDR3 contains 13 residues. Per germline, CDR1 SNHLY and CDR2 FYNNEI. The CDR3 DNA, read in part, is TGTGCCAGCAAACAGAATAGCAATCAGCCC. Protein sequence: CASKQNSNQP. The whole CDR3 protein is CASKQNSNQPQHF.

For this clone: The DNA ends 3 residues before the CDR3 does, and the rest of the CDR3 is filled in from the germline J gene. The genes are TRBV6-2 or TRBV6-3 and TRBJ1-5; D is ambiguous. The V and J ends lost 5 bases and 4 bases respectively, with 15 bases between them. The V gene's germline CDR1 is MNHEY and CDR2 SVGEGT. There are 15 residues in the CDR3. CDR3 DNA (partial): TGTGCCAGCAGTCTTCCCCGGTCTTGGAATCAGCCC. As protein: CASSLPRSWNQP. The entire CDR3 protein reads CASSLPRSWNQPQHF.

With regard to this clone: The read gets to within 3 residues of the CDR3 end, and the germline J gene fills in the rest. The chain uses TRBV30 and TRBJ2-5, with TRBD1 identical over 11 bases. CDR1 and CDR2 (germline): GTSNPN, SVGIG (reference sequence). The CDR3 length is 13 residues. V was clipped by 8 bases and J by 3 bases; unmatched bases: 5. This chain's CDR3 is CARRDRGKETQYF. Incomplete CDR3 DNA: TGTGCCCGCCGGGACAGGGGGAAAGAGACC.

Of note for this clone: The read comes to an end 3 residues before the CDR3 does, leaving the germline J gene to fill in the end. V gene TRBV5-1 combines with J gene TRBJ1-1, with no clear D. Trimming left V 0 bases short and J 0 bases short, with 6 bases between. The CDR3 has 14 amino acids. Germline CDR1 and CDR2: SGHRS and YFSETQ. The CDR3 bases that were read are TGCGCCAGCAGCTTGGAGGGTTTGAACACTGAA. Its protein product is CASSLEGLNTE. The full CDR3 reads CASSLEGLNTEAFF.

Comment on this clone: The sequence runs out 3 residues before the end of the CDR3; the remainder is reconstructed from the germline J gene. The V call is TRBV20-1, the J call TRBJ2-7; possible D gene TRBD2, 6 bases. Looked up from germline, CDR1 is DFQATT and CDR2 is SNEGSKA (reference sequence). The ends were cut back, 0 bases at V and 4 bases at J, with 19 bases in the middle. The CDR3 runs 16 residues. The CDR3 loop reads CSAREFARDFGYEQYF. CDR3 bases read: TGCAGTGCTAGAGAATTCGCGAGGGACTTTGGGTACGAG.

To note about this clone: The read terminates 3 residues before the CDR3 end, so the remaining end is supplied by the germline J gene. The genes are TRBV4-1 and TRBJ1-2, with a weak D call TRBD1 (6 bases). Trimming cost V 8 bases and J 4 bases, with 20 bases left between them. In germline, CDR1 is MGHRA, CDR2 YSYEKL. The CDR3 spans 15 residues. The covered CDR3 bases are TGCGCCAGCGCCAGGCGCGGGGGCGATTTCTATGGC. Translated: CASARRGGDFYG. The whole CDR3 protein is CASARRGGDFYGYTF.

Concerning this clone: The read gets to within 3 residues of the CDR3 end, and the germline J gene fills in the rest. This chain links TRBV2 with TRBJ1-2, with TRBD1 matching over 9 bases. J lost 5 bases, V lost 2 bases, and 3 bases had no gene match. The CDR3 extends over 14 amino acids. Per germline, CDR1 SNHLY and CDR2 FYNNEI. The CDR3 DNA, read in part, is TGTGCCAGCAGTGAATCGGACAGGGGATATGGC. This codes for CASSESDRGYG. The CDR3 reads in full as CASSESDRGYGYTF.

The CDR3 DNA, read in part, is TGTGCCAGCAGCCTAGAAGGCCACAATGAG. Protein product: CASSLEGHNE. The entire CDR3 is CASSLEGHNEQFF. The V call is TRBV2, the J call TRBJ2-1; D remains ambiguous. The sequenced fragment ends 3 residues before the CDR3 boundary, so the rest is inferred from the germline J gene. The CDR3 contains 13 residues. CDR1 is SNHLY, CDR2 FYNNEI, per germline. The ends were cut back, 6 bases at V and 5 bases at J, with 11 bases in the middle.

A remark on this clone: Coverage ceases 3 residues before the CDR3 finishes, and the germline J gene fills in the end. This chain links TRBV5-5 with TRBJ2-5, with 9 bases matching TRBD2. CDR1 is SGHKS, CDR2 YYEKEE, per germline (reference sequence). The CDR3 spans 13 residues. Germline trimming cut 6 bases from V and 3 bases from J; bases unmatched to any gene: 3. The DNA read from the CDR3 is TGTGCCAGCAACCAGCGGGGGGAAGAGACC. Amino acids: CASNQRGEET. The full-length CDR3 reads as CASNQRGEETQYF.